This is a list of T cell receptor beta chains from one sample in a study of T-cell reconstitution after alpha-beta-depleted transplantation in children. TCRdb re-called the PCR reads with MiXCR, one entry per CDR3 protein. The sample yields some 220,000 distinct CDR3 sequences, about a tenth seen once. The sample in question was PBMCs, obtained before TCRalphabeta/CD19-depleted stem cell transplant. The source of these receptors is a child younger than two with acute myeloid leukemia, due to receive a stem cell transplant. Each CDR3 is given with its conserved first and last residue. The order of the fields is D gene, J gene, clone size, V gene, CDR3 DNA, CDR3 protein. A D gene is named only where the DNA matches it firmly. Size is omitted from some rows. Given values are once, few, many or a class for expanded clones.

-	TRBJ1-1	-	TRBV5-8	TGTGCCAGCAGCGTGGACAGTAGAGAGACTGAAGCTTTCTTT	CASSVDSRETEAFF
-	TRBJ1-1	many	TRBV5-1	TGCGCCAGCAGACCCCGTGGGGGGACTGAAGCTTTCTTT	CASRPRGGTEAFF
TRBD2	TRBJ2-7	many	TRBV6-2/TRBV6-3	TGTGCCAGCAGTACTCGGGATAGCGGGGGCCTGGGTTACGAGCAGTACTTC	CASSTRDSGGLGYEQYF
TRBD1	TRBJ2-2	many	TRBV7-9	TGTGCCAGCAGCCAACCGGGACAGCGGACCGGGGAGCTGTTTTTT	CASSQPGQRTGELFF
TRBD1	TRBJ2-5	many	TRBV5-1	TGCGCCAGCAGCTTGGTCGGGACAGAGAGGGAGACCCAGTACTTC	CASSLVGTERETQYF
-	TRBJ1-3	many	TRBV12-3/TRBV12-4	TGTGCCAGCAGTTTCGGGCAGGGTGGTGGAAACACCATATATTTT	CASSFGQGGGNTIYF
-	TRBJ2-2	many	TRBV4-2	TGTGCCAGCAGCCAATGGAGGGAGGCGAACACCGGGGAGCTGTTTTTT	CASSQWREANTGELFF
TRBD2	TRBJ2-1	many	TRBV12-3/TRBV12-4	TGTGCCAGCAGTTCAAACCTAGCGGAAGTGTTCTTC	CASSSNLAEVFF
-	TRBJ1-3	few	TRBV19	TGTGCCAGTAGTGTGGACATCTCTGGAAACACCATATATTTT	CASSVDISGNTIYF
TRBD1	TRBJ1-1	few	TRBV3-1	TGTGCCAGCACGCGCCGCGGGGACAGGGCCATCACTGAAGCTTTCTTT	CASTRRGDRAITEAFF
-	TRBJ2-4	many	TRBV5-1	TGCGCCAGCAGCTTGGGACAGCACAAAAACATTCAGTACTTC	CASSLGQHKNIQYF
TRBD2	TRBJ2-7	-	TRBV5-1	TGCGCCAGCAGCTTGGAACTAGCGGGGTCCTACGAGCAGTACTTC	CASSLELAGSYEQYF
-	TRBJ2-4	many	TRBV6-2/TRBV6-3	TGTGCCAGCACCAACTTCCCCGGGCGCGGACGCTTAGGCGTTCAGTACTTC	CASTNFPGRGRLGVQYF
TRBD2	TRBJ2-3	many	TRBV12-3/TRBV12-4	TGTGCCAGCAGTTCACTTAAGCGGGGGCCTAGCACAGATACGCAGTATTTT	CASSSLKRGPSTDTQYF
TRBD1	TRBJ2-1	-	TRBV10-1	TGCGCCAGCAGCGAAACAGGGGGCGCGAGAAATGAGCAGTTCTTC	CASSETGGARNEQFF
-	TRBJ1-2	-	TRBV4-1	TGCGCCAGCAGTCAAGCCTCGGGACCGAGCTATGGCTACACCTTC	CASSQASGPSYGYTF
-	TRBJ1-5	many	TRBV12-3/TRBV12-4	TGTGCCAGCAGTTTAGCGGGCCGGAACAATCAGCCCCAGCATTTT	CASSLAGRNNQPQHF
-	TRBJ2-5	many	TRBV9	TGTGCCAGCAGCCCCCACTTAACGGATGAAGGAGAGACCCAGTACTTC	CASSPHLTDEGETQYF
-	TRBJ1-2	many	TRBV5-1	TGCGCCAGCAGCTTGGCCGTACAGGACTATGGCTACACCTTC	CASSLAVQDYGYTF
-	TRBJ1-2	few	TRBV18	TGTGCCAGCTCACTCTATCCTCAGGGATCGGTCGACACCTTC	CASSLYPQGSVDTF
TRBD1	TRBJ2-1	many	TRBV7-8	TGTGCCAGCAGCTTCCCCGGGACAGGGGGTAATGAGCAGTTCTTC	CASSFPGTGGNEQFF
TRBD1	TRBJ1-5	many	TRBV5-1	TGCGCCAGCAGCTTTTCAGGGGGGCACAATCAGCCCCAGCATTTT	CASSFSGGHNQPQHF
-	TRBJ2-5	many	TRBV24-1	TGTGCCACCTCTTTCTCGCGGGACCTCCAAGAGACCCAGTACTTC	CATSFSRDLQETQYF
TRBD2	TRBJ2-5	hyperexpanded	TRBV5-1	TGCGCCAGCAGCTTCACGGCGGGAGAAGAGACCCAGTACTTC	CASSFTAGEETQYF
-	TRBJ1-1	-	TRBV5-6	TGTACCAGCAGCTCCACTTTGGTTCGTGAAGCTTTCTTT	CTSSSTLVREAFF
TRBD1	TRBJ2-7	many	TRBV28	TGTGCCAGCAGTCGCAGACAGGGGGCTCCGTACGAGCAGTACTTC	CASSRRQGAPYEQYF
-	TRBJ2-2	many	TRBV7-3	TGTGCCAGCAGCTATAGTAGGGCTTCTGGGGAGCTGTTTTTT	CASSYSRASGELFF
TRBD2	TRBJ2-3	many	TRBV20-1	TGCAGTGCTAGGCCTCTAGCGGGAGGGGGGACAGATACGCAGTATTTT	CSARPLAGGGTDTQYF
-	TRBJ1-1	many	TRBV12-3/TRBV12-4	TGTGCCAGCAGTTTAGCAGCCGGGGGAGCTTTCTTT	CASSLAAGGAFF
-	TRBJ1-5	many	TRBV7-2	TGTGCCAGCAGCTTAAAGGGCGGGCCCCAGCATTTT	CASSLKGGPQHF
-	TRBJ1-4	many	TRBV24-1	TGTGCCACCCAGAGATTACTGGGAGAAAAACTGTTTTTT	CATQRLLGEKLFF
-	TRBJ1-4	many	TRBV10-3	TGTGCCATCAGTGATACCAGATTTCAGGATAATGAAAAACTGTTTTTT	CAISDTRFQDNEKLFF
TRBD1	TRBJ2-1	many	TRBV5-1	TGCGCCAGCAGCTTGGCCGGACAGGGAATCGGTGAGCAGTTCTTC	CASSLAGQGIGEQFF
-	TRBJ2-7	-	TRBV27	TGTGCCAGCAGTTTAGCTAGCGCTCAATCCTACGAGCAGTACTTC	CASSLASAQSYEQYF
-	TRBJ1-5	many	TRBV20-1	TGCAGTGCTAGAGCTGACGGAATCCAGCATTTT	CSARADGIQHF
-	TRBJ2-7	many	TRBV12-3/TRBV12-4	TGTGCCAGCAGTTTAGGAACCAGACTGCCAAAGAACTTC	CASSLGTRLPKNF
-	TRBJ2-7	many	TRBV11-2	TGTGCCAGCAGCTTAGAGAGACTAACCTACGAGCAGTACTTC	CASSLERLTYEQYF
-	TRBJ2-7	many	TRBV7-2	TGTGCCAGCAGCGGGAGAGGGCCCTACGAGCAGTACTTC	CASSGRGPYEQYF
-	TRBJ1-1	many	TRBV24-1	TGTGCCACTCACGCGGGAATGAACACTGAAGCTTTCTTT	CATHAGMNTEAFF
TRBD1	TRBJ1-5	many	TRBV11-2	TGTGCCAGCAGTTCCGACAGGGAAGTAGGTCAGCCCCAGCATTTT	CASSSDREVGQPQHF
-	TRBJ2-3	many	TRBV5-5	TGTGCCAGCAGCTTGTGGACTCTCACAGATACGCAGTATTTT	CASSLWTLTDTQYF
TRBD1	TRBJ2-7	many	TRBV29-1	TGCAGCGTTGTGGAGCCGGGACAGGGGTCCTACGAGCAGTACTTC	CSVVEPGQGSYEQYF
-	TRBJ2-2	many	TRBV19	TGTGCCAGTAGTCCCTATCGGCTAGCCATGAACACCGGGGAGCTGTTTTTT	CASSPYRLAMNTGELFF
-	TRBJ2-7	many	TRBV12-3/TRBV12-4	TGTGCCAGCAGTTTAGAGGCGGACTACGAGCAGTACTTC	CASSLEADYEQYF
TRBD2	TRBJ2-3	-	TRBV3-1	TGTGTCAGCAGCACATGGACTAGCGGTGATACGCAGTATTTT	CVSSTWTSGDTQYF
TRBD2	TRBJ2-1	many	TRBV7-9	TGTGCCAGCAGCTTCTCTAGCGGGAGCTACAATGAGCAGTTCTTC	CASSFSSGSYNEQFF
TRBD1	TRBJ2-7	many	TRBV11-2	TGTGCCAGCAACTCCCCGGGACAGGGGGTGTACGAGCAGTACTTC	CASNSPGQGVYEQYF
-	TRBJ2-3	many	TRBV24-1	TGTGCCACCAGTGATTTCGTACAGTTGAAGAGCACAGATACGCAGTATTTT	CATSDFVQLKSTDTQYF
-	TRBJ2-7	-	TRBV5-1	TGCGCCAGCAGCTCCGATATCGCGGGGGAGCAGTACTTC	CASSSDIAGEQYF